The sequence of this TCR beta chain was determined in a study of shared clonotypes between healthy human individuals. This clone is a singleton in its sample. Other nucleotide sequences in the sample specify the same CDR3. DNA at about 200 ng, some 31,000 T cell genomes, went into sorted-subset replicate PCRs. Profiled with immunoSEQ multiplex PCR; TCRdb holds only in-frame clones, not every one. The table has a few million clones, around 95% seen once. The CDR3 runs to 14 residues. Between the trimmed V and J ends, which lost 3 bases and 0 bases, there was a span of 5 bases. The germline CDR1 and CDR2 sequences are KGHSH and LQKENI.

The J gene is TRBJ1-4, the V gene TRBV18; D call uncertain. Source material: naive CD4+ T cells sorted from blood. The subset: CD45RA+ positively selected. The sequence was collected from a man aged 18 to 29 in good health. CDR3 DNA sequence: TGTGCCAGCTCACCTGCCGCAACTAATGAAAAACTGTTTTTT. Its protein product is CASSPAATNEKLFF.